This T cell receptor beta chain was sequenced during a study of T cells in localized non-small cell lung cancer. General study points: Multi-region tumor sequencing was not done, so intratumor heterogeneity could not be excluded. Turning up in adjacent lung were a median approximately 50 of the top 100 tumor clones. There was an association of higher blood T cell density with longer overall survival.

Assay: immunoSEQ multiplex PCR; the TCRdb copy retains only in-frame clones and omits some. Among 18,000 or so clones, about 83% were seen once, and the ten largest hold roughly 23%. On this clone: What it binds is not known.

This CDR3 is 16 amino acids long. Germline lookup yields CDR1 SGHTS and CDR2 YDEGEE. Trimming took off 0 bases at V and 3 bases at J, with 13 bases between the two ends. The source was peripheral blood, collected before any cancer treatment. The TCR was taken from an older female donor with stage I lung adenocarcinoma. The V gene is TRBV5-8, the J gene TRBJ1-5; possibly TRBD1 for D (6 bases). This CDR3 reads CASSLAAGANNQPQHF. DNA for the CDR3: TGTGCCAGCAGCTTGGCGGCAGGGGCCAACAATCAGCCCCAGCATTTT.